This entry features one T cell receptor beta chain sequence. These data belong to a study of preoperative IRX-2 immunotherapy in early breast cancer. The treatment denotes: preoperative locoregional IRX-2 cytokine immunotherapy. Preoperative locoregional IRX-2 cytokine immunotherapy was tested in the phase Ib source study. The table came from immunoSEQ multiplex PCR; TCRdb's copy has only in-frame clones and leaves some out. The sample lists about 23,000 clones, around 89% occurring once. The V gene's germline CDR1 is ENHRY and CDR2 SYGVKD. The CDR3 sequence is 15 residues long. Trimming removed 6 bases from V and 10 bases from J; junction bases left unmatched: 9.

The V gene is TRBV10-3, the J gene TRBJ2-1; 13 nucleotides line up with TRBD2. The material sequenced was tumor tissue, taken after IRX-2 immunotherapy. The receptor comes from a human donor with breast cancer. This CDR3 is CAISPGTSGKGEQFF. The DNA for the CDR3 is TGTGCCATCAGCCCCGGGACTAGCGGGAAGGGAGAGCAGTTCTTC.